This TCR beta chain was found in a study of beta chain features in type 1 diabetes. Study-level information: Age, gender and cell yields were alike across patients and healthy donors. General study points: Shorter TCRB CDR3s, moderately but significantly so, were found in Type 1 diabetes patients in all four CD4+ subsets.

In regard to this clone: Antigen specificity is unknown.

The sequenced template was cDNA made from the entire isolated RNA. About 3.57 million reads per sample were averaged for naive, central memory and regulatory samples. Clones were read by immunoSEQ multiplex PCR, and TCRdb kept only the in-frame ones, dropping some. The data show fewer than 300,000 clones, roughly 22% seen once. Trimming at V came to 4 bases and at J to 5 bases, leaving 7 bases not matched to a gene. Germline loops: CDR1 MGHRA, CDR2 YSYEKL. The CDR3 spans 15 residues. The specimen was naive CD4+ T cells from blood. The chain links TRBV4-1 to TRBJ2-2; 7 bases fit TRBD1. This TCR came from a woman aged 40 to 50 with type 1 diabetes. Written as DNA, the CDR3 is TGCGCCAGCAGCCCTAGACAGGGATGGACCGGGGAGCTGTTTTTT. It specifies CASSPRQGWTGELFF.